This T cell receptor beta chain was recorded in a study of cytotoxic CD8 clonotypes in ibrutinib-treated CLL. Trimming left V 1 base short and J 4 bases short, with 16 bases between. The CDR3 length is 16 residues. Per the germline V gene, CDR1 is SGHAT and CDR2 is FQNNGV. TCRdb's copy holds only in-frame clones and misses some; the assay was immunoSEQ multiplex PCR. The sample records some 200,000 clones, 60% to 80% being singletons. This chain links TRBV11-2 with TRBJ1-2; TRBD1 might be the D (6 bases). This clonotype originated in a human donor with chronic lymphocytic leukemia. The sequences come from PBMCs, collected after 12 months of ibrutinib treatment. CDR3 residues: CASSLARNRDTYGYTF. CDR3 bases: TGTGCCAGCAGCTTAGCCCGCAACCGGGACACCTATGGCTACACCTTC. The full variable domain, with the rest looked up from reference TRBV11-2 and TRBJ1-2, is EAGVAQSPRYKIIEKRQSVAFWCNPISGHATLYWYQQILGQGPKLLIQFQNNGVVDDSQLPKDRFSAERLKGVDSTLKIQPAKLEDSAVYLCASSLARNRDTYGYTFGSGTRLTVV.